Sequencing of this T cell receptor (beta chain) was carried out in a study of blood T cell repertoires in COVID-19. Study at large: Material from acute and convalescent COVID-19 was sourced from the United States, Italy and Spain. From T cells, B-cell-depleted T cells, or PBMCs came the material, which was cDNA or gDNA.

V gave up 5 bases and J gave up 2 bases, with 10 bases separating them. This CDR3 spans 13 amino acids. From germline, CDR1 is LNHDA and CDR2 SQIVND (reference sequence). As originally analysed: Reference gene primer amplification gave nucleated cell count estimates. The data were produced by immunoSEQ multiplex PCR, yet TCRdb's version contains in-frame clones alone and is incomplete. D and trimming come from the DNA, and the V and J calls and clone size come from that table. The sample holds about 160,000 clones, approximately 86% seen once. This chain links TRBV19 with TRBJ2-7, with D tentatively TRBD2 (5 bases). Sequencing was performed on peripheral blood. The receptor was isolated from a woman older than 75 with active or convalescent COVID-19. CDR3 nucleotide sequence: TGTGCCAGTAGTGTGGCTAGCCCCTACGAGCAGTACTTC. Translating gives CASSVASPYEQYF. Filled out from reference TRBV19 and TRBJ2-7, the complete variable domain reads DGGITQSPKYLFRKEGQNVTLSCEQNLNHDAMYWYRQDPGQGLRLIYYSQIVNDFQKGDIAEGYSVSREKKESFPLTVTSAQKNPTAFYLCASSVASPYEQYFGPGTRLTVT.